This T cell receptor (beta chain) was obtained from a study of OX40 agonist ivuxolimab in advanced cancers. Overall study findings and caveats: Among expanded peripheral T cells, antigen specificity went undetermined.

This CDR3 has 14 residues. Germline V gene lookup returns CDR1 MGHRA and CDR2 YSYEKL. Deletions cut 3 bases from V and 5 bases from J, with 13 bases between. Comment on this clone: The antigen is not known.

Prior autoimmune disease or systemic immunosuppression barred patients. The timepoints at which blood was sampled were baseline, cycle 4 day 1, and cycle 7 day 1. TCRdb keeps only in-frame clones here, not all; method: immunoSEQ multiplex PCR. The table has just over 90,000 clones, 94% seen once. This receptor was taken from an adult with an advanced solid tumor such as melanoma, head and neck, liver or kidney cancer. V gene TRBV4-1 combines with J gene TRBJ1-2; D remains unclear. The sequences come from CD4+ or CD8+ T cells sorted from blood, collected in a trial of the OX40 agonist ivuxolimab. In DNA form, the CDR3 reads TGCGCCAGCAGCCAGGGGAGAGGACCGTATGGCTACACCTTC. Protein product: CASSQGRGPYGYTF.